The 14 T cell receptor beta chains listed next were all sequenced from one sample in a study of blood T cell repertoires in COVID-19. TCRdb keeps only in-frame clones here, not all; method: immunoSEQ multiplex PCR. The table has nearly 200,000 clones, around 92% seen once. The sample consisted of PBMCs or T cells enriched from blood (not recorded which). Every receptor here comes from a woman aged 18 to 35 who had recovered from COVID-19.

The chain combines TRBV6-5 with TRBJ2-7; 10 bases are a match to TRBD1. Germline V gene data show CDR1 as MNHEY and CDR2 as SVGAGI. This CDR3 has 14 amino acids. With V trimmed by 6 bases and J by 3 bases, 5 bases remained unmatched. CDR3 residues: CASRGDRGYYEQYF. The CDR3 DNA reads TGTGCCAGCAGGGGGGACAGGGGATACTACGAGCAGTACTTC.

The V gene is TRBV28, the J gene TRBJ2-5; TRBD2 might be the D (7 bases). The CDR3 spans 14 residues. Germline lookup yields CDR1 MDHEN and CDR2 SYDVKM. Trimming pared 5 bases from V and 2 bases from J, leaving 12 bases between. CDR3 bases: TGTGCCAGCAGTCGGGGGGCCAGACAAGAGACCCAGTACTTC. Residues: CASSRGARQETQYF.

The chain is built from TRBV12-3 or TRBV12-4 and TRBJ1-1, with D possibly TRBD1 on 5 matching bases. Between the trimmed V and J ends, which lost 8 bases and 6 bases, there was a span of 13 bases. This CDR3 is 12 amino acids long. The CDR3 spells CASREGDAEAFF. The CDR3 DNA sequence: TGTGCCAGCCGTGAAGGGGATGCTGAAGCTTTCTTT.

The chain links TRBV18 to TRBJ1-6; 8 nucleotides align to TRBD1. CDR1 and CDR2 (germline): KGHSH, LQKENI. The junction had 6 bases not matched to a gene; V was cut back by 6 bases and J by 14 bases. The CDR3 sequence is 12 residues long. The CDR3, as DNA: TGTGCCAGCTCTGGACAGGGTTGGTCCCTCCACTTT. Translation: CASSGQGWSLHF.

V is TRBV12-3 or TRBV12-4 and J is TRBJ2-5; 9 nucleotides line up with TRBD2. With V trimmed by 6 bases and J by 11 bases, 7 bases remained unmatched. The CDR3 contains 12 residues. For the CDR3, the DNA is TGTGCCAGCAGCTACCATACTAGCGGGCAGTACTTC. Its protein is CASSYHTSGQYF.

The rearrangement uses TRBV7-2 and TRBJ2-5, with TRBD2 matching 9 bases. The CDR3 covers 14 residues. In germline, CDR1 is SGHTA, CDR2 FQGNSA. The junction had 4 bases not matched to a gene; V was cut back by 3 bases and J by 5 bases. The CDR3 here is CASSLRGGPETQYF. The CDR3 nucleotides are TGTGCCAGCAGCTTGCGGGGGGGCCCCGAGACCCAGTACTTC.

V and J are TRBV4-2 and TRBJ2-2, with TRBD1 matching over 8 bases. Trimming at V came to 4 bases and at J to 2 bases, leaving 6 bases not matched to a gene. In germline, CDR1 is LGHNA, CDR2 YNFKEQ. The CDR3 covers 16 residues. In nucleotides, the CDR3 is TGTGCCAGCAGCCCCCCCGACAGGGGCAACACCGGGGAGCTGTTTTTT. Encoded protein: CASSPPDRGNTGELFF.

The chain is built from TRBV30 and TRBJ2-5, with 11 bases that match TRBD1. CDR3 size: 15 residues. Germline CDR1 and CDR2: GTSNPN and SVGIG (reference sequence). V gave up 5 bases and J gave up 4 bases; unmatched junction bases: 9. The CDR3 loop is CAWGAGQGARETQYF. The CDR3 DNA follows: TGTGCCTGGGGAGCTGGACAGGGGGCGCGAGAGACCCAGTACTTC.

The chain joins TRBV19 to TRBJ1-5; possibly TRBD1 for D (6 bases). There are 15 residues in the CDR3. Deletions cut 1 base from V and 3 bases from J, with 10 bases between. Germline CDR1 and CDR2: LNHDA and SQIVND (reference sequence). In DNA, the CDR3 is TGTGCCAGTAGTATAGGGGGGCAGTTCAATCAGCCCCAGCATTTT. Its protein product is CASSIGGQFNQPQHF.

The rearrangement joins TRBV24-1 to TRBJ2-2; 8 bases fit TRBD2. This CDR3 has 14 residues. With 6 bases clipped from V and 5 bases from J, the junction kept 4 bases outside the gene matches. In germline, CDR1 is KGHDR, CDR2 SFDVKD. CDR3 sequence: CATSSGRETGELFF. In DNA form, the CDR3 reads TGTGCCACCAGTTCCGGGAGGGAGACCGGGGAGCTGTTTTTT.

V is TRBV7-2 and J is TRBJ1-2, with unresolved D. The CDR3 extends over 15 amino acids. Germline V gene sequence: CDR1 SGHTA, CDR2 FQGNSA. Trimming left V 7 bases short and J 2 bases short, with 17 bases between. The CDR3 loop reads CASNDHSSKNYGYTF. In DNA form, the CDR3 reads TGTGCCAGCAACGACCACAGCAGTAAGAACTATGGCTACACCTTC.

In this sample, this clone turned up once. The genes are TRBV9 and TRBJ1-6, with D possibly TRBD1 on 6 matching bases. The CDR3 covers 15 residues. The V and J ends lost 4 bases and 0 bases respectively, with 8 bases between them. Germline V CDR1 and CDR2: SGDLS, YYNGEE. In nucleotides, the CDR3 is TGTGCCAGCAGCACAGGGAGCTCCTATAATTCACCCCTCCACTTT. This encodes CASSTGSSYNSPLHF. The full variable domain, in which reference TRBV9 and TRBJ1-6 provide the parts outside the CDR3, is DSGVTQTPKHLITATGQRVTLRCSPRSGDLSVYWYQQSLDQGLQFLIQYYNGEERAKGNILERFSAQQFPDLHSELNLSSLELGDSALYFCASSTGSSYNSPLHFGNGTRLTVT.

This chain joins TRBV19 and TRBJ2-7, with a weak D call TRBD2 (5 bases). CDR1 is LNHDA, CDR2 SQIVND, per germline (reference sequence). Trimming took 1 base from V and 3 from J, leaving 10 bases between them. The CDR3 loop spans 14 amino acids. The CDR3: CASSIAGGFYEQYF. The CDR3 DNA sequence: TGTGCCAGTAGTATAGCCGGAGGATTCTACGAGCAGTACTTC.

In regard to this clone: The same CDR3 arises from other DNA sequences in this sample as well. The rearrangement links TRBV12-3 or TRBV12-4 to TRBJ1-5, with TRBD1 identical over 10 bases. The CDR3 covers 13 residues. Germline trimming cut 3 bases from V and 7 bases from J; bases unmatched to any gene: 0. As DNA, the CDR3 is TGTGCCAGCAGTTTGACAGGGGGCCAGCCCCAGCATTTT. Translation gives CASSLTGGQPQHF.